Below are 10 T cell receptor beta chains sequenced from a single sample in a study of blood T cell repertoires in COVID-19. Assay used: immunoSEQ multiplex PCR; TCRdb lists only in-frame clones, some missing. The data contain 450,000 to 500,000 clones, 70% to 90% of them singletons. The specimen sequenced was PBMCs or T cells enriched from blood (not recorded which). Every receptor here comes from an older woman who had recovered from COVID-19.

This chain joins TRBV6-5 and TRBJ2-7; 9 positions match TRBD1. This CDR3 region has 14 residues. V gave up 10 bases and J gave up 2 bases; unmatched junction bases: 9. CDR1 MNHEY and CDR2 SVGAGI come from the germline V gene. CDR3 DNA: TGTGCCACCGCCGCCTACAGGGGGCCCTACGAGCAGTACGTC. Protein: CATAAYRGPYEQYV.

V gene TRBV27 combines with J gene TRBJ2-3; the match to TRBD1 covers 7 bases. Looked up from germline, CDR1 is MNHEY and CDR2 is SMNVEV (reference sequence). After removal of 6 bases from V and 3 bases from J, the junction contained 12 bases not matched to a gene. This CDR3 contains 16 residues. The CDR3 bases are TGTGCCAGCAGGGGAAGACCGGGACAGCGTACAGATACGCAGTATTTT. Translating gives CASRGRPGQRTDTQYF.

The sample holds a few counts of this clone. The V gene is TRBV7-2, the J gene TRBJ2-2, with D maybe TRBD2 (6 bases). Deletions cut 1 base from V and 0 bases from J, with 6 bases between. The CDR3 is made up of 15 amino acids. Germline V gene data show CDR1 as SGHTA and CDR2 as FQGNSA. CDR3: CASSLGLANTGELFF. CDR3 coding DNA: TGTGCCAGCAGCTTAGGACTAGCGAACACCGGGGAGCTGTTTTTT.

Concerning this clone itself: The sample has other DNA sequences that encode this CDR3 too. The rearrangement links TRBV12-3 or TRBV12-4 to TRBJ2-1; D not certain. The V and J ends lost 2 bases and 5 bases respectively, with 7 bases between them. The length of the CDR3 is 13 residues. CDR3: CASSLLANNEQFF. CDR3 nucleotide sequence: TGTGCCAGCAGTTTATTGGCCAACAATGAGCAGTTCTTC.

This clone was counted a few times. This chain joins TRBV19 and TRBJ1-1; 9 positions match TRBD1. Germline CDR1 and CDR2: LNHDA and SQIVND (reference sequence). J lost 5 bases, V lost 5 bases, and 6 bases had no gene match. The CDR3 consists of 14 residues. The CDR3 region has the DNA TGTGCCAGTAGTGCTGACAGGGGGAGGACTGAAGCTTTCTTT. It specifies CASSADRGRTEAFF.

The chain is built from TRBV4-1 and TRBJ2-2, with D perhaps TRBD2 (6 bases). The V end lost 2 bases, the J end lost 6 bases, and 13 bases lay between the germline ends. CDR1 and CDR2 from the germline V gene are MGHRA and YSYEKL. The CDR3 totals 15 residues. CDR3 protein: CASSQWSAGSGELFF. The CDR3 region has the DNA TGCGCCAGCAGCCAATGGAGCGCGGGGTCCGGGGAGCTGTTTTTT.

V and J are TRBV5-1 and TRBJ2-1, with D possibly being TRBD1 (6 bases). Trimming pared 4 bases from V and 0 bases from J, leaving 14 bases between. Germline loops: CDR1 SGHRS, CDR2 YFSETQ. There are 16 residues in the CDR3. The CDR3 is CASSRDTFSSYNEQFF. The DNA for the CDR3 is TGCGCCAGCAGCAGGGACACCTTTAGCTCCTACAATGAGCAGTTCTTC.

This chain joins TRBV13 and TRBJ2-1, with TRBD1 as a possible D gene (5 bases). Germline values: CDR1 PRHDT, CDR2 FYEKMQ (reference sequence). The CDR3 totals 14 residues. With 5 bases removed from V and 2 bases from J, the gap between germline ends came to 10 bases. CDR3 nucleotide sequence: TGTGCCAGCAGCATAAAGGACACCTACAATGAGCAGTTCTTC. It yields the protein CASSIKDTYNEQFF.

The rearrangement links TRBV5-4 to TRBJ1-2; D possibly corresponds to TRBD1 (5 bases). The CDR3 runs 13 residues. V lost 4 bases, J lost 4 bases, and 11 bases lay in between. Germline CDR1 reads SGHNT; CDR2 reads YYREEE (reference sequence). The CDR3: CASSADSLYGYTF. CDR3 coding DNA: TGTGCCAGCAGCGCCGACAGCCTCTATGGCTACACCTTC.

The V call is TRBV3-1 (or the pseudogene TRBV3-2), the J call TRBJ1-2, with 8 bases that match TRBD1. Germline V gene sequence: CDR1 LGHDT, CDR2 YNNKEL (reference sequence). V lost 4 bases to trimming and J lost 1 base; unmatched junction nucleotides: 5. The CDR3 length is 15 residues. CDR3 sequence (DNA): TGTGCCAGCAGCCCAGGGACAGGCGGTAACTATGGCTACACCTTC. Translation gives CASSPGTGGNYGYTF.